The next 21 T cell receptor beta chains were all read from a single sample in a study of shared clonotypes between healthy human individuals. Measured with immunoSEQ multiplex PCR; TCRdb has only the in-frame clones, and not every one. The sample has about 1.5 million clones, 95% to 99% seen once; the top ten hold around 0.45%. The specimen sequenced was naive CD4+ T cells sorted from blood. Subset in this sample: CD45RA+ positively selected. The receptors were sampled from a man aged 25 to 45 in good health.

The chain uses TRBV5-1 and TRBJ2-3, with TRBD2 matching over 8 bases. Germline CDR1 reads SGHRS; CDR2 reads YFSETQ. V lost 4 bases and J lost 4; bases outside the gene matches: 11. This CDR3 has 16 residues. The CDR3 protein is CASSVLGGTSSDTQYF. In DNA, the CDR3 is TGCGCCAGCAGCGTACTGGGGGGGACTAGTTCAGATACGCAGTATTTT.

The rearrangement uses TRBV2 and TRBJ2-7; 7 bases are shared with TRBD2. J gave up 7 bases and V 4 bases, and 7 bases lay outside the gene matches. Germline V gene lookup returns CDR1 SNHLY and CDR2 FYNNEI. The CDR3 has 13 amino acids. CDR3 coding DNA: TGTGCCAGCAGTGCGCAAGGTAGCGGGGAGCAGTACTTC. As protein: CASSAQGSGEQYF.

The genes are TRBV4-1 and TRBJ2-6, with 9 bases matching TRBD1. The CDR3 sequence is 19 residues long. Germline V lookup: CDR1 MGHRA, CDR2 YSYEKL. V was clipped by 4 bases and J by 1 base; unmatched bases: 11. The CDR3 sequence is CASSRWGQGSTSGANVLTF. In nucleotides, the CDR3 is TGCGCCAGCAGCCGTTGGGGACAGGGCTCAACATCTGGGGCCAACGTCCTGACTTTC.

V gene TRBV21-1 combines with J gene TRBJ2-3; the table calls TRBD2, which could not be checked here. TRBV21-1 has pseudogene status. This CDR3 spans 16 amino acids. CDR3 DNA: TGTGCCAGCAGCAAAGGGGCGGGAGTATGTACAGATACGCAGTATTTT. Translation gives CASSKGAGVCTDTQYF.

The chain links TRBV27 to TRBJ2-2; 7 nucleotides agree with TRBD2. Looked up from germline, CDR1 is MNHEY and CDR2 is SMNVEV (reference sequence). The ends lost 0 bases at V and 3 bases at J; junction bases unmatched: 10. The length of the CDR3 is 18 residues. The chain's CDR3 is CASSLSPLAVSHTGELFF. The CDR3 DNA follows: TGTGCCAGCAGTTTATCCCCCCTAGCGGTTAGTCACACCGGGGAGCTGTTTTTT.

This clone was recorded only once. The chain combines TRBV4-1 with TRBJ2-3; D tentatively fits TRBD1 or TRBD2 (5 bases each). The CDR3 is 17 residues long. CDR1 MGHRA and CDR2 YSYEKL come from the germline V gene. V was cut by 1 base and J by 0 bases, with 14 bases left in between. The CDR3 region is CASSQGLLGHSTDTQYF. The CDR3 DNA reads TGCGCCAGCAGCCAAGGACTACTAGGACATAGCACAGATACGCAGTATTTT.

The V gene is TRBV6-6, the J gene TRBJ1-1, with 7 bases matching TRBD1. V lost 4 bases to trimming and J lost 5 bases; unmatched junction nucleotides: 4. The CDR3 loop spans 13 amino acids. CDR1 MNHNY and CDR2 SVGAGI come from the germline V gene (reference sequence). DNA of the CDR3: TGTGCCAGCAGTTCGGGACAGCCAACTGAAGCTTTCTTT. Its translation: CASSSGQPTEAFF.

The gene calls are TRBV5-1 and TRBJ2-3; D is ambiguous. The germline V gene encodes CDR1 SGHRS and CDR2 YFSETQ. The CDR3 sequence is 11 residues long. V was shortened by 0 bases and J by 10 bases, with 6 bases between the two germline ends. CDR3 bases: TGCGCCAGCAGCTTGGGGATCGCGCAGTATTTT. Protein sequence: CASSLGIAQYF.

The chain is built from TRBV27 and TRBJ2-7; D may be TRBD2 (6 bases). Germline V gene sequence: CDR1 MNHEY, CDR2 SMNVEV (reference sequence). V was shortened by 7 bases and J by 5 bases, with 15 bases between the two germline ends. The CDR3 is made up of 13 amino acids. In nucleotides, the CDR3 is TGTGCCAGCACCCTCAGACTAGGGCACGAGCAGTACTTC. It translates to CASTLRLGHEQYF.

This clone came up once. CDR3 amino acids: CAIMARNTDTQYF. As DNA, the CDR3 is TGTGCCATCATGGCACGTAACACAGATACGCAGTATTTT. V and J are TRBV10-3 and TRBJ2-3; D not certain. With 7 bases removed from V and 2 bases from J, the gap between germline ends came to 10 bases. The length of the CDR3 is 13 residues. Germline CDR1 is ENHRY and CDR2 is SYGVKD.

This clone appeared once. The chain joins TRBV9 to TRBJ2-2; 8 positions match TRBD2. CDR1 is SGDLS, CDR2 YYNGEE, per germline. The CDR3 covers 16 residues. Trimming cost V 0 bases and J 7 bases; bases outside gene matches: 8. The CDR3 sequence: CASSVGDSGKVGELFF. The CDR3 DNA sequence: TGTGCCAGCAGCGTAGGGGATAGCGGGAAGGTCGGGGAGCTGTTTTTT.

The chain recombines TRBV18 with TRBJ2-7; 10 bases fit TRBD2. This CDR3 comprises 15 residues. The ends lost 1 base at V and 7 bases at J; junction bases unmatched: 7. Germline CDR1 reads KGHSH; CDR2 reads LQKENI. The CDR3 region has the DNA TGTGCCAGCTCACCACAGCGGGAGGGCCTAGGGGAGCAGTACTTC. It yields the protein CASSPQREGLGEQYF.

V is TRBV4-1 and J is TRBJ2-2; 13 nucleotides line up with TRBD2. The CDR3 has 18 residues. With 4 bases clipped from V and 7 bases from J, the junction kept 12 bases outside the gene matches. CDR1 MGHRA and CDR2 YSYEKL come from the germline V gene. The CDR3 loop reads CASSLRLAGGVGGGELFF. For the CDR3, the DNA is TGCGCCAGCAGCCTCCGACTAGCGGGAGGAGTGGGGGGCGGGGAGCTGTTTTTT.

The chain joins TRBV7-2 to TRBJ2-1, with D perhaps being TRBD1 or TRBD2 (5 bases each). The CDR3 is 16 residues long. V dropped 1 base and J dropped 9 bases, with 19 bases sitting between them. Germline loops: CDR1 SGHTA, CDR2 FQGNSA. Written as DNA, the CDR3 is TGTGCCAGCAGCTTAGGGAGGCGACCAAACGGGGCTGAGCAGTTCTTC. It codes for CASSLGRRPNGAEQFF.

CDR3 sequence reads: CASTSPPWTSGRPNTGELFF. CDR3 nucleotide sequence: TGTGCCAGTACCTCACCCCCCTGGACTAGCGGGAGGCCCAACACCGGGGAGCTGTTTTTT. The chain carries TRBV19 and TRBJ2-2; 14 nucleotides align to TRBD2. V was pared by 7 bases and J by 2 bases, with 15 bases of the junction left unmatched. The germline CDR1 and CDR2 sequences are LNHDA and SQIVND (reference sequence). The CDR3 has 20 residues.

The chain couples TRBV7-6 to TRBJ2-3; 15 bases agree with TRBD2. J lost 5 bases, V lost 5 bases, and 2 bases had no gene match. CDR1 and CDR2 (germline): SGHVS, FNYEAQ. This CDR3 contains 15 residues. The CDR3 DNA is TGTGCCAGCAGCCCGGGACTAGCGGGAGGAGATACGCAGTATTTT. Translated: CASSPGLAGGDTQYF.

This chain joins TRBV25-1 and TRBJ2-7; no firm D call. The germline CDR1 and CDR2 sequences are MGHDK and SYGVNS. V was cut by 5 bases and J by 3 bases, with 5 bases left in between. There are 11 residues in the CDR3. The CDR3 region is CASSQVYEQYF. CDR3 sequence (DNA): TGTGCCAGCAGTCAAGTCTACGAGCAGTACTTC.

This chain uses TRBV6-6 with TRBJ2-1; 7 bases line up with TRBD2. V was pared by 1 base and J by 9 bases, with 9 bases of the junction left unmatched. The germline CDR1 and CDR2 sequences are MNHNY and SVGAGI (reference sequence). This CDR3 is 15 amino acids long. CDR3 DNA: TGTGCCAGCAGTTACTTTACGGGAGGCCTCAGTGAGCAGTTCTTC. It specifies CASSYFTGGLSEQFF.

The chain is built from TRBV7-3 and TRBJ2-1, with D uncertain. Trimming removed 1 base at V and 7 bases at J, with 11 bases between. Germline-derived CDR1 and CDR2 are SGHTA and FQGTGA. The CDR3 has 14 residues. CDR3 DNA: TGTGCCAGCAGCTTAATACTCCTCTCGAATGAGCAGTTCTTC. It specifies CASSLILLSNEQFF.

This sequence joins TRBV2 and TRBJ2-3; the D is unclear. CDR1 is SNHLY and CDR2 is FYNNEI in the germline V gene. Trimming removed 4 bases from V and 6 bases from J, with 11 bases in between. This CDR3 is 13 amino acids long. CDR3: CASSGVGGDTQYF. The DNA of the CDR3 is TGTGCCAGCAGTGGTGTGGGCGGTGATACGCAGTATTTT.

DNA of the CDR3: TGTGCCAGCTCACCACTGGGACTTCTACCCTACAATGAGCAGTTCTTC. Its translation: CASSPLGLLPYNEQFF. V is TRBV18 and J is TRBJ2-1, with a possible D match to TRBD2 (6 bases). The CDR3 extends over 16 amino acids. V lost 1 base and J lost 2, with 12 bases in between. Germline CDR1 is KGHSH and CDR2 is LQKENI.